Listed here is a single T cell receptor (beta chain). This sample was taken from a study of early T cells in non-severe SARS-CoV-2 infection. V lost 3 bases and J 3 bases, leaving 18 bases between the germline ends. The germline gives CDR1 MNHNY, CDR2 SVGAGI (reference sequence). The CDR3 is 16 amino acids. Separate cDNA molecules each had unique molecular identifiers attached to them. TCRdb reprocessed the 5' RACE reads with MiXCR, giving one entry per CDR3 protein. Seen here are some 78,000 distinct CDR3 sequences, over 10% observed once, and the top ten hold around 6%. This receptor was taken from an adult who was a healthcare worker with PCR-confirmed SARS-CoV-2 infection or an uninfected control (not recorded which). The V gene is TRBV6-6, the J gene TRBJ2-7, with TRBD1 as a possible D gene (5 bases). Material: whole blood. CDR3 amino acids: CASSYNLKGIDYEQYF. The CDR3, as DNA: TGTGCCAGCAGTTATAACCTCAAGGGGATCGACTACGAGCAGTACTTC.